What follows are 7 T cell receptor beta chains derived from one specimen sequenced in a study of Graves' ophthalmopathy and Graves' hyperthyroidism. The study amplified TCR beta CDR3 regions using RNA transcripts. Second-round multiplex PCR came after a first-round RT-PCR that employed HTBI primers. Via MiXCR, TCRdb re-called the multiplex PCR reads, giving one row per CDR3 protein. The sample shows about 740,000 distinct CDR3 sequences, 35% to 50% of them seen only once. Specimen: peripheral blood. The receptors were gathered from an adult man with Graves' ophthalmopathy.

Ten or more counts support this clonotype. The V gene is TRBV7-9, the J gene TRBJ1-2; D remains ambiguous. Looked up from germline, CDR1 is SEHNR and CDR2 is FQNEAQ (reference sequence). V lost 3 bases and J lost 3, with 14 bases in between. The CDR3 is 15 amino acids. CDR3 sequence (DNA): TGTGCCAGCAGCTTTCCGGCAGTACCAGACTATGGCTACACCTTC. The encoded protein is CASSFPAVPDYGYTF.

This clonotype was recorded once. The genes are TRBV25-1 and TRBJ1-1, with unresolved D. This CDR3 has 14 residues. Germline V lookup: CDR1 MGHDK, CDR2 SYGVNS. With 3 bases removed from V and 8 bases from J, the gap between germline ends came to 16 bases. The CDR3 is CASSDSAGEREAFF. In DNA, the CDR3 is TGTGCCAGCAGTGATAGTGCCGGGGAGAGGGAAGCTTTCTTT.

This clonotype was seen repeatedly, ten times or more. The chain employs TRBV2 and TRBJ1-1; D unresolved. Germline CDR1 is SNHLY and CDR2 is FYNNEI. V was shortened by 1 base and J by 0 bases, with 6 bases between the two germline ends. The CDR3 length is 14 residues. CDR3 coding DNA: TGTGCCAGCAGTGAAGACACGATGAACACTGAAGCTTTCTTT. Translation gives CASSEDTMNTEAFF.

This clonotype was counted many times. CDR3 loop: CASSSRDRDSSYNSPLHF. The CDR3 nucleotides are TGTGCCAGCAGCTCAAGGGACCGAGACAGCTCCTATAATTCACCCCTCCACTTT. V gene TRBV7-2 combines with J gene TRBJ1-6, with D possibly being TRBD1 (5 bases). V dropped 4 bases and J dropped 0 bases, with 16 bases sitting between them. CDR3 length equals 18 residues. Germline V lookup: CDR1 SGHTA, CDR2 FQGNSA. The full variable domain, in which reference TRBV7-2 and TRBJ1-6 provide the parts outside the CDR3, is GAGVSQSPSNKVTEKGKDVELRCDPISGHTALYWYRQSLGQGLEFLIYFQGNSAPDKSGLPSDRFSAERTGGSVSTLTIQRTQQEDSAVYLCASSSRDRDSSYNSPLHFGNGTRLTVT.

This clonotype was seen many times. The chain employs TRBV3-1 and TRBJ1-4, with D uncertain. Germline CDR1 reads LGHDT; CDR2 reads YNNKEL (reference sequence). Trimming removed 6 bases from V and 5 bases from J, with 7 bases in between. The length of the CDR3 is 12 residues. For the CDR3, the DNA is TGTGCCAGCAGTATCCGCAATGAAAAACTGTTTTTT. It is translated as CASSIRNEKLFF. Based on the CDR3 plus reference TRBV3-1 and TRBJ1-4, the full variable domain is DTAVSQTPKYLVTQMGNDKSIKCEQNLGHDTMYWYKQDSKKFLKIMFSYNNKELIINETVPNRFSPKSPDKAHLNLHINSLELGDSAVYFCASSIRNEKLFFGSGTQLSVL.

This chain connects TRBV2 to TRBJ2-5, with TRBD2 identical over 9 bases. The V gene end was trimmed by 3 bases and the J gene end by 5 bases; junction bases not matched to a gene: 4. The germline V gene has CDR1 SNHLY and CDR2 FYNNEI. The CDR3 spans 14 residues. CDR3 sequence: CASSEGTSSETQYF. The CDR3 nucleotides are TGTGCCAGCAGTGAGGGGACTAGCTCCGAGACCCAGTACTTC.

This clonotype was found many times. The chain joins TRBV29-1 to TRBJ1-2, with D tentatively TRBD1 (6 bases). Trimming removed 0 bases at V and 8 bases at J, with 13 bases between. The CDR3 consists of 13 residues. In germline, CDR1 is SQVTM, CDR2 ANQGSEA. CDR3 bases: TGCAGCGTTGAAGAATCAGGGGCTAGGGGCTACACCTTC. Protein product: CSVEESGARGYTF.